The 18 T cell receptor beta chains given below trace back to one sample, sequenced in a study of blood T cell repertoires in COVID-19. Profiling relied on immunoSEQ multiplex PCR, and the TCRdb table lists in-frame clones only, not all of them. The table has roughly 180,000 clones, 80% to 90% seen once; the top ten hold roughly 5.4%. Sequenced material: peripheral blood. Source of these receptors: a woman in her 50s with COVID-19, enrolled during active disease.

This chain connects TRBV28 to TRBJ2-3; D unresolved. The V end was cut by 6 bases, the J end by 6 bases, with 10 bases between. The CDR3 runs to 12 residues. Germline loops: CDR1 MDHEN, CDR2 SYDVKM. CDR3 DNA sequence: TGTGCCAGCAGCATTCTGGAGGATACGCAGTATTTT. This codes for CASSILEDTQYF.

This clone came up a few times. The chain uses TRBV4-2 and TRBJ1-1; 7 positions agree with TRBD1. J lost 1 base, V lost 4 bases, and 6 bases had no gene match. The CDR3 is 15 amino acids. Germline V gene sequence: CDR1 LGHNA, CDR2 YNFKEQ. The CDR3 spells CASSRRQGENTEAFF. The CDR3 DNA reads as TGTGCCAGCAGCCGAAGACAGGGCGAGAACACTGAAGCTTTCTTT.

V gene TRBV7-3 combines with J gene TRBJ2-1; 7 positions match TRBD1. The CDR3 has 14 residues. Germline lookup yields CDR1 SGHTA and CDR2 FQGTGA. The V gene end was trimmed by 8 bases and the J gene end by 10 bases; junction bases not matched to a gene: 14. The CDR3 DNA follows: TGTGCCAGCTCTAGGGGGCTCCCTACCGGGGAGCAGTTCTTC. Translation gives CASSRGLPTGEQFF. Drawing the rest from reference TRBV7-3 and TRBJ2-1, the complete variable domain is GAGVSQTPSNKVTEKGKYVELRCDPISGHTALYWYRQSLGQGPEFLIYFQGTGAADDSGLPNDRFFAVRPEGSVSTLKIQRTERGDSAVYLCASSRGLPTGEQFFGPGTRLTVL.

This clone has a single count. V gene TRBV21-1 combines with J gene TRBJ1-5. TRBV21-1 is a recognized pseudogene. CDR3 size: 14 residues. The CDR3 nucleotides read TGTGCCAACCCGAGAGGGTTAGAGAATCAGCCCCAGCATTTT. Amino acids: CANPRGLENQPQHF.

The chain combines TRBV6-6 with TRBJ2-7, with TRBD1 matching over 9 bases. J gave up 4 bases and V 6 bases, and 10 bases lay outside the gene matches. The CDR3 is made up of 15 amino acids. Germline V gene lookup returns CDR1 MNHNY and CDR2 SVGAGI (reference sequence). In DNA form, the CDR3 reads TGTGCCAGCAGCTTAATCGGGACAGGGACATACGAGCAGTACTTC. Amino acids: CASSLIGTGTYEQYF.

The gene calls are TRBV19 and TRBJ2-3; D is unclear. This CDR3 is built from 13 residues. Germline CDR1 and CDR2: LNHDA and SQIVND (reference sequence). The ends were cut back, 2 bases at V and 6 bases at J, with 9 bases in the middle. The CDR3 DNA reads as TGTGCCAGTAGTATAAGCGACTGGGATACGCAGTATTTT. As protein: CASSISDWDTQYF.

The CDR3 loop reads CASSQVSSFYNEQFF. The CDR3 coding sequence is TGCGCCAGCAGCCAAGTTAGCAGTTTCTACAATGAGCAGTTCTTC. V gene TRBV4-1 combines with J gene TRBJ2-1; no clear D. The CDR3 sequence is 15 residues long. Looked up from germline, CDR1 is MGHRA and CDR2 is YSYEKL. V was shortened by 1 base and J by 3 bases, with 10 bases between the two germline ends.

The chain carries TRBV7-6 and TRBJ2-1, with D perhaps TRBD2 (7 bases). Germline loops: CDR1 SGHVS, CDR2 FNYEAQ. Trimming pared 1 base from V and 7 bases from J, leaving 14 bases between. This CDR3 contains 15 residues. The CDR3 region has the DNA TGTGCCAGCAGCTTAGGGGGGGGGCTAGAGAATGAGCAGTTCTTC. As protein: CASSLGGGLENEQFF.

This clone was detected once. The rearrangement uses TRBV24-1 and TRBJ1-5; 9 nucleotides match TRBD1. Germline V lookup: CDR1 KGHDR, CDR2 SFDVKD. The CDR3 extends over 15 amino acids. V shed 9 bases, J shed 2 bases, and the junction held 7 bases outside the gene matches. In DNA, the CDR3 is TGTGCCACCGAGCCGGGACAGGGAGGCAATCAGCCCCAGCATTTT. As protein: CATEPGQGGNQPQHF.

With regard to this clone: This sample also contains other DNA sequences that code for the same CDR3. V is TRBV6-5 and J is TRBJ1-2, with 7 nucleotides matching TRBD1. J gave up 3 bases and V 6 bases, and 1 base lay outside the gene matches. The CDR3 covers 12 residues. Germline CDR1 is MNHEY and CDR2 is SVGAGI. CDR3 bases: TGTGCCAGCAGCCAGGGGGACTATGGCTACACCTTC. Translating gives CASSQGDYGYTF.

V usage is TRBV28 and J usage is TRBJ1-1; 12 bases match TRBD1. CDR1 MDHEN and CDR2 SYDVKM come from the germline V gene. With 7 bases clipped from V and 3 bases from J, the junction kept 6 bases outside the gene matches. The CDR3 spans 15 residues. The chain's CDR3 is CASTLGQGAYTEAFF. The CDR3 bases are TGTGCCAGCACTTTGGGACAGGGGGCTTACACTGAAGCTTTCTTT.

The rearrangement uses TRBV12-3 or TRBV12-4 and TRBJ1-5; no definite D call. This CDR3 comprises 12 residues. The V and J ends lost 10 bases and 1 base respectively, with 8 bases between them. The DNA for the CDR3 is TGTGCCACCCGGGTGAGCAATCAGCCCCAGCATTTT. Protein sequence: CATRVSNQPQHF.

J is TRBJ2-2 and V is TRBV9; 10 nucleotides align to TRBD1. CDR1 and CDR2 from the germline V gene are SGDLS and YYNGEE. The CDR3 is 20 residues long. The ends lost 2 bases at V and 4 bases at J; junction bases unmatched: 17. Here the CDR3 DNA reads TGTGCCAGCAGCGTTGACAGGGGGCGTAGGGAGACTAGCAGCACCGGGGAGCTGTTTTTT. Its translation: CASSVDRGRRETSSTGELFF.

The chain carries TRBV19 and TRBJ2-1; 9 nucleotides agree with TRBD2. The junction had 8 bases not matched to a gene; V was cut back by 7 bases and J by 7 bases. The V gene's germline CDR1 is LNHDA and CDR2 SQIVND (reference sequence). The CDR3 is made up of 14 amino acids. The CDR3 protein is CASKLAGGPNEQFF. CDR3 sequence (DNA): TGTGCCAGTAAGCTCGCGGGGGGGCCGAATGAGCAGTTCTTC.

The V and J genes are TRBV3-1 (or the pseudogene TRBV3-2) and TRBJ2-7; TRBD2 is a possible D gene (6 bases). V was shortened by 2 bases and J by 6 bases, with 11 bases between the two germline ends. The CDR3 covers 13 residues. Germline CDR1 reads LGHDT; CDR2 reads YNNKEL (reference sequence). The CDR3 loop is CASSQSYGGEQYF. The CDR3 nucleotides read TGTGCCAGCAGCCAATCTTACGGGGGCGAGCAGTACTTC.

This clone was counted only a few times. The rearrangement links TRBV18 to TRBJ1-2, with D uncertain. Per the germline V gene, CDR1 is KGHSH and CDR2 is LQKENI. The CDR3 spans 20 residues. The V gene lost 0 bases and the J gene lost 3 bases, with 26 bases spanning the gap. CDR3 sequence: CASSPPERWVAGKIHYGYTF. The CDR3 region has the DNA TGTGCCAGCTCACCACCAGAACGGTGGGTAGCCGGAAAAATACACTATGGCTACACCTTC.

The genes are TRBV19 and TRBJ2-1; TRBD2 aligns across 14 bases. The length of the CDR3 is 15 residues. V lost 3 bases to trimming and J lost 9 bases; unmatched junction nucleotides: 4. CDR1 LNHDA and CDR2 SQIVND come from the germline V gene (reference sequence). CDR3 sequence reads: CASSMTSGGAIEQFF. The CDR3 nucleotides are TGTGCCAGTAGTATGACTAGCGGGGGGGCAATTGAGCAGTTCTTC.

V and J are TRBV19 and TRBJ2-3; 11 nucleotides match TRBD2. The CDR3 extends over 15 amino acids. Germline lookup yields CDR1 LNHDA and CDR2 SQIVND (reference sequence). J was trimmed by 3 bases and V by 6 bases; bases with no gene match: 5. The CDR3 loop reads CASRATSGATDTQYF. CDR3 nucleotides: TGTGCCAGTAGGGCGACTAGCGGGGCGACAGATACGCAGTATTTT. The complete variable domain, with remaining parts taken from reference TRBV19 and TRBJ2-3, reads DGGITQSPKYLFRKEGQNVTLSCEQNLNHDAMYWYRQDPGQGLRLIYYSQIVNDFQKGDIAEGYSVSREKKESFPLTVTSAQKNPTAFYLCASRATSGATDTQYFGPGTRLTVL.